Listed below are T cell receptor beta chains from one sample, sequenced in a study of blood T cell repertoires in COVID-19. TCRdb's table, derived via immunoSEQ multiplex PCR, lists solely in-frame clones and lacks some. Of a few hundred thousand clones listed, approximately 82% were seen once; the top ten hold about 4.6%. The sequenced material came from peripheral blood. The receptors come from a man aged 55 to 70 who had recovered from COVID-19. CDR3s include the opening cysteine and the closing phenylalanine or tryptophan. Each record gives: V gene, D gene, J gene, clone size, CDR3 protein, CDR3 DNA. A D gene is named only where the DNA matches it firmly. Not all rows give a size; the values are once, few, many and, for expanded clones, a class.

V gene: TRBV7-9
D gene: .
J gene: TRBJ1-5
clone size: .
CDR3 protein: CASTTGGNQPQHF
CDR3 DNA: TGTGCCAGCACCACGGGGGGCAATCAGCCCCAGCATTTT

V gene: TRBV28
D gene: .
J gene: TRBJ1-2
clone size: few
CDR3 protein: CATDWPGGYTF
CDR3 DNA: TGTGCCACCGACTGGCCCGGGGGCTACACCTTC

V gene: TRBV11-3
D gene: TRBD1
J gene: TRBJ2-7
clone size: .
CDR3 protein: CASSTPRTGGYEQYF
CDR3 DNA: TGTGCCAGCAGCACCCCCCGGACAGGGGGCTACGAGCAGTACTTC

V gene: TRBV7-9
D gene: TRBD1
J gene: TRBJ1-1
clone size: .
CDR3 protein: CASSSYRGRPEAFF
CDR3 DNA: TGTGCCAGCAGCTCTTACAGGGGGCGTCCTGAAGCTTTCTTT

V gene: TRBV19
D gene: .
J gene: TRBJ2-1
clone size: .
CDR3 protein: CASRTDRSSYNEQFF
CDR3 DNA: TGTGCCAGTAGAACGGACAGAAGCTCCTACAATGAGCAGTTCTTC

V gene: TRBV7-9
D gene: .
J gene: TRBJ1-2
clone size: .
CDR3 protein: CASSLEVSAENYGYTF
CDR3 DNA: TGTGCCAGCAGCTTAGAGGTTTCGGCGGAGAACTATGGCTACACCTTC

V gene: TRBV7-9
D gene: TRBD1
J gene: TRBJ2-2
clone size: many
CDR3 protein: CASSNFRGRFAGELFF
CDR3 DNA: TGTGCCAGCAGCAACTTCAGGGGGCGTTTCGCCGGGGAGCTGTTTTTT

V gene: TRBV18
D gene: TRBD2
J gene: TRBJ2-1
clone size: .
CDR3 protein: CASSPQRGYNEQFF
CDR3 DNA: TGTGCCAGCTCACCCCAGCGGGGCTACAATGAGCAGTTCTTC

V gene: TRBV19
D gene: TRBD1
J gene: TRBJ2-5
clone size: .
CDR3 protein: CASTQGGRGRGETQYF
CDR3 DNA: TGTGCCAGTACCCAAGGAGGCAGGGGGCGCGGGGAGACCCAGTACTTC

V gene: TRBV11-2
D gene: TRBD1
J gene: TRBJ1-1
clone size: few
CDR3 protein: CASSRTGFRKAFF
CDR3 DNA: TGTGCCAGCAGCCGGACAGGGTTTAGGAAAGCTTTCTTT

V gene: TRBV5-1
D gene: TRBD1
J gene: TRBJ2-5
clone size: .
CDR3 protein: CASSNPGTGAAETQYF
CDR3 DNA: TGCGCCAGCAGCAATCCCGGGACAGGGGCGGCAGAGACCCAGTACTTC

V gene: TRBV7-9
D gene: TRBD1
J gene: TRBJ2-3
clone size: .
CDR3 protein: CASRRPGQGFGKDTQYF
CDR3 DNA: TGTGCCAGCAGACGTCCGGGACAGGGTTTTGGTAAAGATACGCAGTATTTT

V gene: TRBV6-1
D gene: TRBD1
J gene: TRBJ1-5
clone size: .
CDR3 protein: CASSEFPPTGVSNQLQHF
CDR3 DNA: TGTGCCAGCAGTGAGTTTCCCCCCACAGGGGTTAGCAATCAGCTCCAGCATTTT

V gene: TRBV3-1/TRBV3-2
D gene: .
J gene: TRBJ1-5
clone size: .
CDR3 protein: CASSQRSSSHSNQPQHF
CDR3 DNA: TGTGCCAGCAGCCAGCGAAGTAGTTCCCATAGCAATCAGCCCCAGCATTTT

V gene: TRBV6-4
D gene: .
J gene: TRBJ1-6
clone size: many
CDR3 protein: CASSDSTAGGSPLHF
CDR3 DNA: TGTGCCAGCAGTGACTCGACGGCGGGGGGTTCACCCCTCCACTTT

V gene: TRBV30
D gene: TRBD2
J gene: TRBJ2-3
clone size: once
CDR3 protein: CAGAPGGGLADTQYF
CDR3 DNA: TGTGCCGGGGCCCCGGGGGGGGGCCTGGCAGATACGCAGTATTTT

V gene: TRBV29-1
D gene: .
J gene: TRBJ1-5
clone size: once
CDR3 protein: CSGATGSNQPQHF
CDR3 DNA: TGCAGCGGGGCAACTGGGAGCAATCAGCCCCAGCATTTT

V gene: TRBV5-6
D gene: .
J gene: TRBJ2-5
clone size: .
CDR3 protein: CASSLVGREAETQYF
CDR3 DNA: TGTGCCAGCAGCTTGGTGGGCAGGGAGGCAGAGACCCAGTACTTC

V gene: TRBV9
D gene: .
J gene: TRBJ1-5
clone size: .
CDR3 protein: CASSEHYSNQPQHF
CDR3 DNA: TGTGCCAGCAGCGAACATTATAGCAATCAGCCCCAGCATTTT

V gene: TRBV27
D gene: TRBD1
J gene: TRBJ2-7
clone size: .
CDR3 protein: CASSALTRQGAKSYEQYF
CDR3 DNA: TGTGCCAGCAGTGCACTTACCAGACAGGGCGCAAAATCCTACGAGCAGTACTTC

V gene: TRBV28
D gene: .
J gene: TRBJ1-2
clone size: once
CDR3 protein: CASSFPGGVDYGYTF
CDR3 DNA: TGTGCCAGCAGTTTTCCGGGGGGCGTAGACTATGGCTACACCTTC

V gene: TRBV20-1
D gene: TRBD2
J gene: TRBJ2-1
clone size: .
CDR3 protein: CSARGGYEQFF
CDR3 DNA: TGCAGTGCTAGGGGGGGGTATGAGCAGTTCTTC

V gene: TRBV5-1
D gene: .
J gene: TRBJ2-2
clone size: .
CDR3 protein: CASSFGGLRSGELFF
CDR3 DNA: TGCGCCAGCAGCTTTGGGGGGTTGAGGTCCGGGGAGCTGTTTTTT

V gene: TRBV9
D gene: .
J gene: TRBJ2-1
clone size: .
CDR3 protein: CASSVGLNEQFF
CDR3 DNA: TGTGCCAGCAGCGTGGGACTCAATGAGCAGTTCTTC

V gene: TRBV5-1
D gene: TRBD2
J gene: TRBJ2-7
clone size: .
CDR3 protein: CASRTGTSGRLEQYF
CDR3 DNA: TGCGCCAGCAGAACCGGGACTAGCGGGAGACTCGAGCAGTACTTC

V gene: TRBV6-5
D gene: TRBD1
J gene: TRBJ1-1
clone size: .
CDR3 protein: CASSRQGPNTEAFF
CDR3 DNA: TGTGCCAGCAGTCGACAGGGTCCGAACACTGAAGCTTTCTTT

V gene: TRBV5-1
D gene: .
J gene: TRBJ1-4
clone size: .
CDR3 protein: CASRLLGAGNEKLFF
CDR3 DNA: TGCGCCAGCAGACTGCTCGGGGCGGGGAATGAAAAACTGTTTTTT

V gene: TRBV5-3
D gene: .
J gene: TRBJ2-7
clone size: .
CDR3 protein: CARTLADYEQYF
CDR3 DNA: TGTGCCAGAACCCTCGCAGATTACGAGCAGTACTTC

V gene: TRBV12-5
D gene: .
J gene: TRBJ2-1
clone size: .
CDR3 protein: CASGLGSVGHNEQFF
CDR3 DNA: TGTGCTAGTGGTTTGGGTTCGGTGGGGCACAATGAGCAGTTCTTC

V gene: TRBV6-5
D gene: TRBD1
J gene: TRBJ2-7
clone size: .
CDR3 protein: CASSVDRGYEQYF
CDR3 DNA: TGTGCCAGCAGCGTAGACAGGGGCTACGAGCAGTACTTC

V gene: TRBV3-1/TRBV3-2
D gene: .
J gene: TRBJ1-1
clone size: .
CDR3 protein: CASSLGQLGNTEAFF
CDR3 DNA: TGTGCCAGCAGCCTCGGACAACTCGGGAACACTGAAGCTTTCTTT

V gene: TRBV3-1/TRBV3-2
D gene: TRBD2
J gene: TRBJ2-5
clone size: .
CDR3 protein: CASSHGGRPTQETQYF
CDR3 DNA: TGTGCCAGCAGCCATGGCGGGAGGCCAACTCAAGAGACCCAGTACTTC

V gene: TRBV5-1
D gene: .
J gene: TRBJ2-7
clone size: .
CDR3 protein: CASSLGRSSYEQYF
CDR3 DNA: TGCGCCAGCAGCTTGGGGAGGAGCTCCTACGAGCAGTACTTC

V gene: TRBV7-6
D gene: TRBD2
J gene: TRBJ2-1
clone size: once
CDR3 protein: CASSLWTSGDNEQFF
CDR3 DNA: TGTGCCAGCAGCCTCTGGACTAGCGGGGACAATGAGCAGTTCTTC

V gene: TRBV7-8
D gene: TRBD1
J gene: TRBJ2-1
clone size: .
CDR3 protein: CASSVKDRGTWNEQFF
CDR3 DNA: TGTGCCAGCAGCGTCAAGGACAGGGGGACTTGGAATGAGCAGTTCTTC

V gene: TRBV24-1
D gene: TRBD2
J gene: TRBJ2-3
clone size: .
CDR3 protein: CATSSASGGGATDTQYF
CDR3 DNA: TGTGCCACCTCCTCGGCTAGCGGGGGGGGTGCGACAGATACGCAGTATTTT

V gene: TRBV24-1
D gene: .
J gene: TRBJ1-5
clone size: few
CDR3 protein: CATSDFGGQPQHF
CDR3 DNA: TGTGCCACCAGTGATTTCGGGGGTCAGCCCCAGCATTTT

V gene: TRBV7-8
D gene: TRBD1
J gene: TRBJ1-4
clone size: .
CDR3 protein: CASSLWTGGEKLFF
CDR3 DNA: TGTGCCAGCAGTTTATGGACAGGCGGCGAAAAACTGTTTTTT

V gene: TRBV7-9
D gene: .
J gene: TRBJ1-2
clone size: .
CDR3 protein: CASSPWVDTANYGYTF
CDR3 DNA: TGTGCCAGCAGCCCATGGGTAGACACCGCTAACTATGGCTACACCTTC

V gene: TRBV19
D gene: .
J gene: TRBJ1-2
clone size: .
CDR3 protein: CASRAGSYGYTF
CDR3 DNA: TGTGCCAGTAGGGCGGGCTCCTATGGCTACACCTTC

V gene: TRBV27
D gene: TRBD1
J gene: TRBJ1-3
clone size: .
CDR3 protein: CASRSRGRGLSGNTIYF
CDR3 DNA: TGTGCCAGCAGGAGCCGGGGCAGGGGGCTCTCTGGAAACACCATATATTTT

V gene: TRBV5-5
D gene: .
J gene: TRBJ1-1
clone size: .
CDR3 protein: CASRAWGDTEAFF
CDR3 DNA: TGTGCCAGCAGGGCATGGGGGGACACTGAAGCTTTCTTT

V gene: TRBV3-1/TRBV3-2
D gene: TRBD1
J gene: TRBJ1-2
clone size: .
CDR3 protein: CASTDTDRADYGYTF
CDR3 DNA: TGTGCCAGCACTGATACCGACAGGGCCGACTATGGCTACACCTTC

V gene: TRBV4-1
D gene: TRBD2
J gene: TRBJ2-2
clone size: few
CDR3 protein: CASSQAGGRATTGELFF
CDR3 DNA: TGCGCCAGCAGCCAAGCGGGCGGGAGGGCCACAACCGGGGAGCTGTTTTTT

V gene: TRBV28
D gene: .
J gene: TRBJ1-4
clone size: .
CDR3 protein: CASSLWQGGATNEKLFF
CDR3 DNA: TGTGCCAGCAGTTTATGGCAGGGTGGCGCAACTAATGAAAAACTGTTTTTT

V gene: TRBV6-5
D gene: TRBD1
J gene: TRBJ2-2
clone size: .
CDR3 protein: CASRSPGTGESELFF
CDR3 DNA: TGTGCCAGCAGATCCCCCGGGACAGGGGAGTCAGAGCTGTTTTTT

V gene: TRBV3-1/TRBV3-2
D gene: TRBD2
J gene: TRBJ2-5
clone size: .
CDR3 protein: CASSQGGLAGWETQYF
CDR3 DNA: TGTGCCAGCAGCCAAGGGGGACTAGCGGGGTGGGAGACCCAGTACTTC

V gene: TRBV12-3/TRBV12-4
D gene: .
J gene: TRBJ1-1
clone size: .
CDR3 protein: CASSFGPSRAFF
CDR3 DNA: TGTGCCAGCAGTTTCGGTCCCAGCAGGGCTTTCTTT

V gene: TRBV7-9
D gene: .
J gene: TRBJ2-7
clone size: .
CDR3 protein: CASSLGRGSYEQYF
CDR3 DNA: TGTGCCAGCAGCTTAGGGAGAGGCTCCTACGAGCAGTACTTC

V gene: TRBV14
D gene: .
J gene: TRBJ2-2
clone size: .
CDR3 protein: CASSQVFGSAPTGELFF
CDR3 DNA: TGTGCCAGCAGCCAAGTTTTCGGGAGCGCGCCCACCGGGGAGCTGTTTTTT